A single sample gave rise to the 32 T cell receptor beta chains below, sequenced in a study of shared clonotypes between healthy human individuals. Sequenced by immunoSEQ multiplex PCR; TCRdb stores in-frame clones only, minus some. The profile shows 2 million to 2.5 million clones, 85% to 95% of them singletons. Sequencing used naive CD4+ T cells sorted from blood. Documented subset: CD45RA+ positively selected. These TCRs come from a man aged 18-30 years in good health.

This chain links TRBV7-9 with TRBJ1-1; a weak D match, TRBD1 (5 bases). V was shortened by 4 bases and J by 1 base, with 16 bases between the two germline ends. The CDR3 consists of 16 residues. CDR1 is SEHNR, CDR2 FQNEAQ, per germline (reference sequence). The CDR3 DNA reads TGTGCCAGCAGCTATAAGCCAGGGTCCTCGAACACTGAAGCTTTCTTT. This translates into CASSYKPGSSNTEAFF.

This rearrangement joins TRBV14 to TRBJ1-2, with 8 bases identical to TRBD1. This CDR3 region has 16 residues. With V trimmed by 0 bases and J by 2 bases, 5 bases remained unmatched. Germline V CDR1 and CDR2: SGHDN, FVKESK. CDR3 amino acids: CASSQEGRGRNYGYTF. The DNA for the CDR3 is TGTGCCAGCAGCCAAGAAGGCAGGGGGCGAAACTATGGCTACACCTTC.

The rearrangement joins TRBV10-3 to TRBJ1-2; 7 bases are shared with TRBD1. The V gene end was trimmed by 6 bases and the J gene end by 3 bases; junction bases not matched to a gene: 4. The germline gives CDR1 ENHRY, CDR2 SYGVKD. The CDR3 covers 13 residues. CDR3 protein: CAIRTGVDYGYTF. DNA for the CDR3: TGTGCCATCAGAACAGGGGTGGACTATGGCTACACCTTC.

The rearrangement uses TRBV30 and TRBJ1-2; 9 nucleotides align to TRBD1. The V gene end was trimmed by 0 bases and the J gene end by 8 bases; junction bases not matched to a gene: 7. This CDR3 comprises 14 residues. Germline assignment: CDR1 GTSNPN and CDR2 SVGIG (reference sequence). The CDR3: CAWSVLQGAEGYTF. The DNA for the CDR3 is TGTGCCTGGAGTGTACTACAGGGGGCGGAAGGCTACACCTTC. The full variable domain, completed using reference TRBV30 and TRBJ1-2, is SQTIHQWPATLVQPVGSPLSLECTVEGTSNPNLYWYRQAAGRGLQLLFYSVGIGQISSEVPQNLSASRPQDRQFILSSKKLLLSDSGFYLCAWSVLQGAEGYTFGSGTRLTVV.

CDR3 sequence: CASSGTGSMNTEAFF. The CDR3 DNA sequence: TGCGCCAGCAGCGGAACAGGGAGCATGAACACTGAAGCTTTCTTT. The chain has TRBV5-1 and TRBJ1-1; possibly TRBD1 for D (6 bases). The CDR3 is 15 residues long. V was trimmed by 4 bases and J by 0 bases, leaving 13 bases between them. The germline gives CDR1 SGHRS, CDR2 YFSETQ.

The J gene is TRBJ1-2, the V gene TRBV10-3; D unclear. Germline CDR1 reads ENHRY; CDR2 reads SYGVKD. Trimming took 2 bases from V and 8 from J, leaving 21 bases between them. The CDR3 has 16 residues. In DNA form, the CDR3 reads TGTGCCATCAGTGAGCCCCGGGAAGGATTCGCATCCGGCTACACCTTC. Translated: CAISEPREGFASGYTF.

The chain has TRBV5-6 and TRBJ2-5; TRBD2 matches at 11 bases. The CDR3 is 15 amino acids. In germline, CDR1 is SGHDT, CDR2 YYEEEE. V shed 4 bases and J 5 bases; nucleotides not matched to a gene: 7. CDR3 sequence: CASSALAGGFETQYF. The CDR3 DNA reads as TGTGCCAGCAGCGCATTAGCGGGGGGGTTCGAGACCCAGTACTTC.

Turning to this clone: The same CDR3 is also encoded by other DNA sequences in this sample. The chain joins TRBV5-4 to TRBJ1-5; D might be TRBD1 (6 bases). V was cut by 2 bases and J by 3 bases, with 9 bases left in between. In germline, CDR1 is SGHNT, CDR2 YYREEE (reference sequence). This CDR3 has 14 amino acids. CDR3 in amino acids: CASSLQGPNQPQHF. In DNA, the CDR3 is TGTGCCAGCAGCTTACAGGGTCCCAATCAGCCCCAGCATTTT.

CDR3 in DNA: TGCGCCAGCAGCCAAGGGGGCAGGGACTCCTACGAGCAGTACTTC. Protein product: CASSQGGRDSYEQYF. The J gene is TRBJ2-7, the V gene TRBV4-3, with a tentative D call TRBD1 (5 bases). The germline CDR1 and CDR2 sequences are LGHNA and YSLEER. CDR3 size: 15 residues. V was clipped by 1 base and J by 0 bases, with 10 bases between them.

The CDR3 DNA sequence: TGTGCCAGCAGCCTTAGGCCTCGGACAGGGGTAAATAATGAAAAACTGTTTTTT. Translation: CASSLRPRTGVNNEKLFF. The gene calls are TRBV11-2 and TRBJ1-4; 9 nucleotides match TRBD1. V trimming: 5 bases; J trimming: 4 bases; junction bases outside the gene matches: 14. CDR1 is SGHAT, CDR2 FQNNGV, per germline. This CDR3 is 18 amino acids long.

The chain joins TRBV10-3 to TRBJ1-4, with D perhaps matching TRBD1 (6 bases). Germline V gives CDR1 ENHRY, CDR2 SYGVKD. Trimming removed 3 bases at V and 7 bases at J, with 9 bases between. CDR3 size: 13 residues. The CDR3 reads CAISDSGVEKLFF. The CDR3, as DNA: TGTGCCATCAGTGACTCAGGGGTTGAAAAACTGTTTTTT.

The chain combines TRBV28 with TRBJ1-1; D gene uncertain. CDR3 length: 14 amino acids. Germline CDR1 MDHEN, CDR2 SYDVKM. V was shortened by 6 bases and J by 4 bases, with 15 bases between the two germline ends. CDR3 loop: CASRSWLEGTEAFF. In DNA, the CDR3 is TGTGCCAGCAGATCCTGGCTGGAGGGCACTGAAGCTTTCTTT.

The chain carries TRBV5-1 and TRBJ1-2; D not certain. The CDR3 loop spans 16 amino acids. Germline V gene lookup returns CDR1 SGHRS and CDR2 YFSETQ. Trimming left V 0 bases short and J 2 bases short, with 14 bases between. The CDR3: CASSLVPGEGNYGYTF. The CDR3 DNA reads as TGCGCCAGCAGCTTGGTACCAGGTGAAGGGAACTATGGCTACACCTTC.

The gene calls are TRBV2 and TRBJ1-1; tentative D call: TRBD1 (5 bases). CDR1 SNHLY and CDR2 FYNNEI come from the germline V gene. Trimming took 0 bases from V and 5 from J, leaving 13 bases between them. The CDR3 runs 15 residues. Here the CDR3 reads CASSEARDGTTEAFF. The DNA for the CDR3 is TGTGCCAGCAGTGAAGCGCGGGATGGGACTACTGAAGCTTTCTTT.

This chain uses TRBV6-1 with TRBJ2-5, with 8 nucleotides matching TRBD2. The germline CDR1 and CDR2 sequences are MNHNS and SASEGT. The CDR3 is made up of 15 amino acids. Trimming removed 7 bases from V and 3 bases from J; junction bases left unmatched: 10. Here the CDR3 DNA reads TGTGCCAGCAAGACGGGGGGGACTGTGAAAGAGACCCAGTACTTC. Translating it yields CASKTGGTVKETQYF.

This chain uses TRBV7-9 with TRBJ2-7; TRBD1 is a possible D gene (6 bases). V was cut by 5 bases and J by 3 bases, with 11 bases left in between. The CDR3 extends over 13 amino acids. From germline, CDR1 is SEHNR and CDR2 FQNEAQ (reference sequence). The CDR3 coding sequence is TGTGCCAGCAGCAAGAGACAGGACTACGAGCAGTACTTC. Its protein is CASSKRQDYEQYF. The whole variable domain, filled in from reference TRBV7-9 and TRBJ2-7, reads DTGVSQNPRHKITKRGQNVTFRCDPISEHNRLYWYRQTLGQGPEFLTYFQNEAQLEKSRLLSDRFSAERPKGSFSTLEIQRTEQGDSAMYLCASSKRQDYEQYFGPGTRLTVT.

The V gene is TRBV7-2, the J gene TRBJ2-1, with 9 bases fitting TRBD2. Germline values: CDR1 SGHTA, CDR2 FQGNSA. V lost 1 base, J lost 7 bases, and 8 bases stayed unmatched. The CDR3 consists of 16 residues. This CDR3 is CASSLVRTSARNEQFF. The CDR3 DNA reads TGTGCCAGCAGCTTAGTTCGGACTAGCGCTCGGAATGAGCAGTTCTTC.

A note on this clone: Other nucleotide sequences from this sample produce the same CDR3. The genes are TRBV18 and TRBJ1-2; D unresolved. The ends were cut back, 3 bases at V and 3 bases at J, with 11 bases in the middle. This CDR3 comprises 14 residues. Germline V gene sequence: CDR1 KGHSH, CDR2 LQKENI. The CDR3 loop is CASSPSTGDYGYTF. Written as DNA, the CDR3 is TGTGCCAGCTCACCGTCAACTGGGGACTATGGCTACACCTTC. Full variable domain (missing parts from reference TRBV18 and TRBJ1-2): NAGVMQNPRHLVRRRGQEARLRCSPMKGHSHVYWYRQLPEEGLKFMVYLQKENIIDESGMPKERFSAEFPKEGPSILRIQQVVRGDSAAYFCASSPSTGDYGYTFGSGTRLTVV.

The J gene is TRBJ2-5, the V gene TRBV28; possibly TRBD2 for D (6 bases). This CDR3 contains 14 residues. Per the germline V gene, CDR1 is MDHEN and CDR2 is SYDVKM. V shed 5 bases and J shed 1 base, with 11 bases lying between them. The CDR3 DNA is TGTGCCAGCAGTCTTCTTAGCGGCCAAGAGACCCAGTACTTC. As protein: CASSLLSGQETQYF.

The rearrangement uses TRBV9 and TRBJ2-2, with 12 bases identical to TRBD2. The trim removed 8 bases at V and 8 bases at J, leaving 10 bases unmatched. CDR1 is SGDLS, CDR2 YYNGEE, per germline. This CDR3 comprises 15 residues. The CDR3 sequence: CASNGLAGSEGELFF. CDR3 sequence (DNA): TGTGCCAGTAATGGACTAGCGGGATCCGAAGGGGAGCTGTTTTTT.

The gene calls are TRBV6-1 and TRBJ2-7; TRBD1 agrees at 7 bases. The trim removed 2 bases at V and 1 base at J, leaving 8 bases unmatched. The CDR3 length is 16 residues. The germline V gene encodes CDR1 MNHNS and CDR2 SASEGT. DNA for the CDR3: TGTGCCAGCAGTGAACGAGACAGGGATCCTTCCTACGAGCAGTACTTC. Its protein is CASSERDRDPSYEQYF.

This clone was seen only once. The V call is TRBV5-1, the J call TRBJ1-3, with D unresolved. V shed 3 bases and J shed 4 bases, with 11 bases lying between them. CDR1 and CDR2 from the germline V gene are SGHRS and YFSETQ. There are 14 residues in the CDR3. The chain's CDR3 is CASSSTTGGNTIYF. CDR3 DNA: TGCGCCAGCAGCTCGACGACCGGAGGAAACACCATATATTTT.

Only one count was recorded for this clone. CDR3 amino acids: CASSELGARNNQPQHF. CDR3 DNA sequence: TGTGCCAGCAGTGAATTGGGGGCTCGCAACAATCAGCCCCAGCATTTT. The chain combines TRBV6-1 with TRBJ1-5, with a tentative D call TRBD1 (6 bases). Deletions cut 2 bases from V and 3 bases from J, with 14 bases between. The CDR3 sequence is 16 residues long. Germline V gene lookup returns CDR1 MNHNS and CDR2 SASEGT.

A word on this clone: Other DNA sequences in the same sample also yield this CDR3. The genes are TRBV5-1 and TRBJ2-6; D uncertain. The V gene lost 0 bases and the J gene lost 2 bases, with 3 bases spanning the gap. The CDR3 runs to 14 residues. CDR1 and CDR2 from the germline V gene are SGHRS and YFSETQ. DNA for the CDR3: TGCGCCAGCAGCTTGGACCCTGGGGCCAACGTCCTGACTTTC. This codes for CASSLDPGANVLTF.

The CDR3 bases are TGCGCCAGCAGCCAAGATATCCTTCGCGGCAGGGTGGCTCTGGACGAGCAGTACTTC. Translated: CASSQDILRGRVALDEQYF. The chain employs TRBV4-1 and TRBJ2-7; D might be TRBD1 (5 bases). Germline CDR1 is MGHRA and CDR2 is YSYEKL. This CDR3 has 19 amino acids. V was cut by 0 bases and J by 5 bases, with 26 bases left in between.

The chain is built from TRBV18 and TRBJ2-6; TRBD2 matches at 7 bases. V was clipped by 5 bases and J by 2 bases; unmatched bases: 9. The CDR3 is 17 residues long. CDR1 is KGHSH, CDR2 LQKENI, per germline. CDR3 sequence: CASSVSAGGTGANVLTF. As DNA, the CDR3 is TGTGCCAGCTCAGTATCCGCCGGGGGGACTGGGGCCAACGTCCTGACTTTC.

The chain combines TRBV7-9 with TRBJ2-5, with D possibly being TRBD2 (6 bases). The CDR3 has 11 residues. The germline gives CDR1 SEHNR, CDR2 FQNEAQ (reference sequence). CDR3 DNA: TGTGCACTGGAGGGAGAGGAGACCCAGTACTTC. Encoded protein: CALEGEETQYF.

This clone has just a few counts. The chain combines TRBV10-3 with TRBJ2-1, with D maybe TRBD2 (6 bases). The V end was cut by 1 base, the J end by 7 bases, with 8 bases between. This CDR3 comprises 13 residues. In germline, CDR1 is ENHRY, CDR2 SYGVKD. DNA for the CDR3: TGTGCCATCAGTGAGTGGGGGGAAAATGAGCAGTTCTTC. Translating it yields CAISEWGENEQFF.

This clone occurred once. The rearrangement links TRBV30 to TRBJ1-5; 11 bases match TRBD1. This CDR3 spans 12 amino acids. The germline V gene encodes CDR1 GTSNPN and CDR2 SVGIG (reference sequence). V dropped 3 bases and J dropped 9; count of bases not matched to a gene: 1. As DNA, the CDR3 is TGTGCCTGGAGCGGGACAGGGGGGCCCCAGCATTTT. It codes for CAWSGTGGPQHF.

This chain connects TRBV11-2 to TRBJ2-3; 7 bases line up with TRBD2. Trimming at V came to 5 bases and at J to 3 bases, leaving 5 bases not matched to a gene. CDR1 is SGHAT and CDR2 is FQNNGV in the germline V gene. The CDR3 runs to 14 residues. The CDR3 loop reads CASSPGLETDTQYF. The CDR3 nucleotides are TGTGCCAGCAGCCCAGGACTAGAAACAGATACGCAGTATTTT.

This clone was seen only once. The chain joins TRBV5-1 to TRBJ2-1; the D is unclear. The CDR3 is 13 residues long. V was pared by 4 bases and J by 7 bases, with 12 bases between. CDR1 and CDR2 (germline): SGHRS, YFSETQ. In DNA, the CDR3 is TGCGCCAGCAGCGCCGTACAAGTTAATGAGCAGTTCTTC. The encoded protein is CASSAVQVNEQFF. The whole variable domain, filled in from reference TRBV5-1 and TRBJ2-1, reads KAGVTQTPRYLIKTRGQQVTLSCSPISGHRSVSWYQQTPGQGLQFLFEYFSETQRNKGNFPGRFSGRQFSNSRSEMNVSTLELGDSALYLCASSAVQVNEQFFGPGTRLTVL.

The gene calls are TRBV30 and TRBJ1-2; D is ambiguous. Trimming shortened V by 3 bases and J by 8 bases, and 13 bases separated the two germline ends. The CDR3 extends over 12 amino acids. Germline CDR1 reads GTSNPN; CDR2 reads SVGIG (reference sequence). The CDR3 DNA reads as TGTGCCTGGAGCCCGACCCTCGGAGGCTACACCTTC. This encodes CAWSPTLGGYTF.